This T cell receptor (beta chain) came from a study of ipilimumab plus nivolumab after autologous stem cell transplantation. Whole-study context: Median doses per patient: four or five ipilimumab, roughly 8 nivolumab. Myeloma cases were transplant-naive high-risk or relapsed within 3 years post first autologous transplant.

Patients got ipilimumab 1 mg/kg beginning 14 to 28 days post-transplant. Study-level findings and limits: The authors say TCR, Treg and microbiome findings warrant further study.

There are a few counts of this clone. Antigen unknown. Produced via immunoSEQ multiplex PCR; TCRdb's table is partial and in-frame only. The sample shows about 9,200 clones, roughly three quarters of them seen only once. The CDR3 covers 12 residues. The junction had 4 bases not matched to a gene; V was cut back by 7 bases and J by 7 bases. Germline CDR1 and CDR2: SNHLY and FYNNEI. This receptor was obtained from a female donor with multiple myeloma. The J gene is TRBJ1-5, the V gene TRBV2, with TRBD1 matching 7 bases. The material sequenced was PBMCs, taken in a trial of ipilimumab plus nivolumab as post-transplant consolidation. The CDR3 nucleotides read TGTGCCAGCAATGAGGGGGCCCAGCCCCAGCATTTT. It specifies CASNEGAQPQHF. Together with reference TRBV2 and TRBJ1-5, the CDR3 gives the full variable domain: EPEVTQTPSHQVTQMGQEVILRCVPISNHLYFYWYRQILGQKVEFLVSFYNNEISEKSEIFDDQFSVERPDGSNFTLKIRSTKLEDSAMYFCASNEGAQPQHFGDGTRLSIL.